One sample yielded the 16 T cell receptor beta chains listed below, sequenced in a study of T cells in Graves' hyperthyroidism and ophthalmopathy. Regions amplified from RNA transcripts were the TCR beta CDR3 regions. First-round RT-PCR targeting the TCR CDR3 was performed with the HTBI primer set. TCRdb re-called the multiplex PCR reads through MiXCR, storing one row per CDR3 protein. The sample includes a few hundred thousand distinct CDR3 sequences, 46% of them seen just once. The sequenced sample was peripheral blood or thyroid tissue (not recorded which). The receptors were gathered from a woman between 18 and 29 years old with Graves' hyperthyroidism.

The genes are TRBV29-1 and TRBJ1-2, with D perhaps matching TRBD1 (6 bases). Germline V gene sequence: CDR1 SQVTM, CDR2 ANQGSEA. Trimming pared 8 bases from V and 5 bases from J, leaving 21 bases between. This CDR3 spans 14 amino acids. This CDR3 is CSSPLGALNYGYTF. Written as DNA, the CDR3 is TGCAGCTCGCCCTTGGGGGCGCTGAATTATGGCTACACCTTC.

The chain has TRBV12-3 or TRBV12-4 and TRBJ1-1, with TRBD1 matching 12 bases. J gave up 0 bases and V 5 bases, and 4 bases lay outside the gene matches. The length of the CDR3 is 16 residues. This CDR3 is CASSPGQGALNTEAFF. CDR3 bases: TGTGCCAGCAGTCCGGGACAGGGGGCCTTGAACACTGAAGCTTTCTTT.

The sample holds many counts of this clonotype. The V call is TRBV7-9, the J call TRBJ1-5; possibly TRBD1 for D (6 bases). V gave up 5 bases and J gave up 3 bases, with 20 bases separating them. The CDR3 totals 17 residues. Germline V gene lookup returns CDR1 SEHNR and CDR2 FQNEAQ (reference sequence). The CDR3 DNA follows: TGTGCCAGCAGCCCCTCGGGGGGGAGGGGGAACAATCAGCCCCAGCATTTT. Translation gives CASSPSGGRGNNQPQHF.

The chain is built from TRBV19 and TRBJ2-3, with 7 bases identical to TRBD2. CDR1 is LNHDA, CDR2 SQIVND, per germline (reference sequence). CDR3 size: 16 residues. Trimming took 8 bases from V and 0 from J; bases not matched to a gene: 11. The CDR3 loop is CASGDASGASTDTQYF. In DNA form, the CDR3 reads TGTGCCAGTGGGGACGCGAGCGGGGCTAGCACAGATACGCAGTATTTT.

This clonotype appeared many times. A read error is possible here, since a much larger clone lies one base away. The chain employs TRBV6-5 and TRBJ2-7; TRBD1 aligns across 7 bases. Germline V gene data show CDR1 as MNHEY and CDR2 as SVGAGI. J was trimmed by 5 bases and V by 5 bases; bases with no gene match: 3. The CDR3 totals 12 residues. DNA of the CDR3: TGTGCCAGCAGTGCGACAGGGAACGAGCAGTACTTC. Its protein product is CASSATGNEQYF.

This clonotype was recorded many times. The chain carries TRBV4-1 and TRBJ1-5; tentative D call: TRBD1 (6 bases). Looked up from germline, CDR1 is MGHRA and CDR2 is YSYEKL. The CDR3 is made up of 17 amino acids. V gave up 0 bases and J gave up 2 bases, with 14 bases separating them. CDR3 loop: CASSQDGGALRNQPQHF. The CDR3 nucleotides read TGCGCCAGCAGCCAAGATGGGGGGGCCTTACGCAATCAGCCCCAGCATTTT.

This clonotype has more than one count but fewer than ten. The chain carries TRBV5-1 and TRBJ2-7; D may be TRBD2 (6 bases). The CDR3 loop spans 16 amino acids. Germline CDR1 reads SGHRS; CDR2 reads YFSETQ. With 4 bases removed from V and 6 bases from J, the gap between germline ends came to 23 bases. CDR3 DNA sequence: TGCGCCAGCAGCCCTATGGGTAGCGGAGGGGCGACCGAGCAGTACTTC. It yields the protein CASSPMGSGGATEQYF.

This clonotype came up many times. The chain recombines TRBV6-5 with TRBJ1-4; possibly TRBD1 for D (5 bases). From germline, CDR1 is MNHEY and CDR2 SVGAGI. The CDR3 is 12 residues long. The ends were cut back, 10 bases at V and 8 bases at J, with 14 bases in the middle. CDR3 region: CATRDGGEKLFF. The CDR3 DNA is TGTGCCACTAGGGATGGGGGGGAAAAACTGTTTTTT.

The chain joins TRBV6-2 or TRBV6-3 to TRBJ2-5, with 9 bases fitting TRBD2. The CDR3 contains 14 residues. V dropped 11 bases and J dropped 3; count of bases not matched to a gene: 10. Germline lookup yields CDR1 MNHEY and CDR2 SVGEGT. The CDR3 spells CAPSSGTVEETQYF. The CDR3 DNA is TGTGCCCCTTCTAGCGGGACCGTTGAAGAGACCCAGTACTTC.

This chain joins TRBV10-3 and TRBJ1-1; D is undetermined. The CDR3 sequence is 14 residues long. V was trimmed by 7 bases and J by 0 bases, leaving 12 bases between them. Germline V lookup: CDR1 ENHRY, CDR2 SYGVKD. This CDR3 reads CAITRTILNTEAFF. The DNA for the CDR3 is TGTGCCATCACAAGGACCATACTGAACACTGAAGCTTTCTTT.

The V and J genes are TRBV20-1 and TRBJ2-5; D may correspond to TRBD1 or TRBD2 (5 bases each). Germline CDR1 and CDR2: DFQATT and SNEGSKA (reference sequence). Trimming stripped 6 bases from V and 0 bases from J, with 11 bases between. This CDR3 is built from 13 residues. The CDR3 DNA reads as TGCAGTGCCAACGGGACGAACCAAGAGACCCAGTACTTC. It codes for CSANGTNQETQYF.

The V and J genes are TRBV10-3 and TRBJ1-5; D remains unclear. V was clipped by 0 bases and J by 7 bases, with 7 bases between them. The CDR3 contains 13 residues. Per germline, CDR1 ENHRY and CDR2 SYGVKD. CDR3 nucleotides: TGTGCCATCAGTGAGTCGGCGGGGCAGCCCCAGCATTTT. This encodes CAISESAGQPQHF.

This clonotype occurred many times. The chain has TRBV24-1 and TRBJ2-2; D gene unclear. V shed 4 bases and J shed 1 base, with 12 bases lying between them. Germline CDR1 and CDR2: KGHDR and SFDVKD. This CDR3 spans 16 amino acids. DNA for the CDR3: TGTGCCACCAGTGAGCGCCCGGTGGGGAACACCGGGGAGCTGTTTTTT. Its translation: CATSERPVGNTGELFF.

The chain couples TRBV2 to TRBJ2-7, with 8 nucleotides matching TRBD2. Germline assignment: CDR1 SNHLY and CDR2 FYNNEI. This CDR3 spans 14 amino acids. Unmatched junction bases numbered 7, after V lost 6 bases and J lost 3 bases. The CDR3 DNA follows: TGTGCCAGCAGCTTAGCTAGCGGGCTCTACGAGCAGTACTTC. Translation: CASSLASGLYEQYF.

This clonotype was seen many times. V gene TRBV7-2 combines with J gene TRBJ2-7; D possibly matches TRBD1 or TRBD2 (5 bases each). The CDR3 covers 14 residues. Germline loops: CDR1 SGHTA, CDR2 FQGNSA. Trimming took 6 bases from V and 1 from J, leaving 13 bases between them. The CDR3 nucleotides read TGTGCCAGCAGTCGAATTGGGGGTTCCTACGAGCAGTACTTC. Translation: CASSRIGGSYEQYF. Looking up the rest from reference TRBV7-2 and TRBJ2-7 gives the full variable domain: GAGVSQSPSNKVTEKGKDVELRCDPISGHTALYWYRQSLGQGLEFLIYFQGNSAPDKSGLPSDRFSAERTGGSVSTLTIQRTQQEDSAVYLCASSRIGGSYEQYFGPGTRLTVT.

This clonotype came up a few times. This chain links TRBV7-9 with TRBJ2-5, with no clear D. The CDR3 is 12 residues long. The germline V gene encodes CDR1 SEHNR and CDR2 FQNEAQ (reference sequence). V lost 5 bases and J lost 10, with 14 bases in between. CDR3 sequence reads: CASSAAEGIQYF. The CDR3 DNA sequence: TGTGCCAGCAGCGCTGCAGAAGGGATCCAGTACTTC. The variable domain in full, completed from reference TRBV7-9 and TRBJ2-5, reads DTGVSQNPRHKITKRGQNVTFRCDPISEHNRLYWYRQTLGQGPEFLTYFQNEAQLEKSRLLSDRFSAERPKGSFSTLEIQRTEQGDSAMYLCASSAAEGIQYFGPGTRLLVL.